The 27 T cell receptor beta chains listed next were all sequenced from one sample in a study of shared clonotypes between healthy human individuals. Clones were sequenced by immunoSEQ multiplex PCR, and TCRdb holds only the in-frame ones, with some missing. The sample contains about 1 million clones, approximately 68% of which appear only once. Sequenced input: memory CD4+ T cells sorted from blood. This sample's subset: CD45RA-negative fraction. The receptors stem from a man aged 18 to 35 in good health.

The gene calls are TRBV6-5 and TRBJ1-5; D remains unclear. CDR3 length: 13 amino acids. The germline V gene encodes CDR1 MNHEY and CDR2 SVGAGI. Trimming left V 2 bases short and J 5 bases short, with 7 bases between. The CDR3 bases are TGTGCCAGCAGTTACCATCGAGATCAGCCCCAGCATTTT. Translation: CASSYHRDQPQHF.

This clone was seen at least ten times. The rearrangement links TRBV5-1 to TRBJ1-3; D is unresolved. The length of the CDR3 is 16 residues. Germline CDR1 is SGHRS and CDR2 is YFSETQ. Trimming pared 0 bases from V and 4 bases from J, leaving 14 bases between. The CDR3 bases are TGCGCCAGCAGCTTGGTCGGCCTATCGGGGGGAAACACCATATATTTT. Translated: CASSLVGLSGGNTIYF.

The chain links TRBV7-2 to TRBJ2-2; possible D gene TRBD2, 6 bases. V lost 2 bases to trimming and J lost 3 bases, with 16 bases between them. Germline V lookup: CDR1 SGHTA, CDR2 FQGNSA. This CDR3 has 17 amino acids. The CDR3 is CASSLKGRGAYTGELFF. The CDR3 DNA is TGTGCCAGCAGCTTAAAGGGGCGCGGGGCTTACACCGGGGAGCTGTTTTTT.

This chain links TRBV7-8 with TRBJ2-7; no clear D gene. This CDR3 has 14 amino acids. V dropped 5 bases and J dropped 7 bases, with 18 bases sitting between them. In germline, CDR1 is SGHVS, CDR2 FQNEAQ. CDR3: CASSLPGLLEEQYF. CDR3 bases: TGTGCCAGCAGCCTGCCCGGGCTGCTCGAAGAGCAGTACTTC.

This chain joins TRBV6-6 and TRBJ1-3, with TRBD1 as a possible D gene (5 bases). This CDR3 has 15 residues. The germline V gene has CDR1 MNHNY and CDR2 SVGAGI (reference sequence). The V and J ends lost 2 bases and 0 bases respectively, with 8 bases between them. In nucleotides, the CDR3 is TGTGCCAGCAGTTACGGGGCAGGCTCTGGAAACACCATATATTTT. Protein sequence: CASSYGAGSGNTIYF.

V and J are TRBV9 and TRBJ1-6; D gene unclear. With 0 bases removed from V and 3 bases from J, the gap between germline ends came to 4 bases. Looked up from germline, CDR1 is SGDLS and CDR2 is YYNGEE. The CDR3 runs 14 residues. The CDR3 loop reads CASSVEDYNSPLHF. The CDR3 nucleotides are TGTGCCAGCAGCGTAGAAGACTATAATTCACCCCTCCACTTT. Drawing the rest from reference TRBV9 and TRBJ1-6, the complete variable domain is DSGVTQTPKHLITATGQRVTLRCSPRSGDLSVYWYQQSLDQGLQFLIQYYNGEERAKGNILERFSAQQFPDLHSELNLSSLELGDSALYFCASSVEDYNSPLHFGNGTRLTVT.

The rearrangement links TRBV4-1 to TRBJ1-2, with TRBD1 matching 8 bases. CDR1 is MGHRA and CDR2 is YSYEKL in the germline V gene. V trimming: 5 bases; J trimming: 3 bases; junction bases outside the gene matches: 5. CDR3 size: 14 residues. CDR3 sequence: CASSSGTGDYGYTF. The CDR3, as DNA: TGCGCCAGCAGCTCCGGGACAGGCGACTATGGCTACACCTTC.

Worth noting for this clone: Distinct nucleotide sequences in the sample also encode this CDR3. In nucleotides, the CDR3 is TGTGCCATCAGTGAGTCCTCCTACGAGCAGTACTTC. Its protein is CAISESSYEQYF. This rearrangement joins TRBV10-3 to TRBJ2-7; no clear D gene. Germline lookup yields CDR1 ENHRY and CDR2 SYGVKD. The CDR3 sequence is 12 residues long. Trimming cost V 0 bases and J 0 bases, with 0 bases left between them.

In the case of this clone: Distinct nucleotide sequences in the sample also encode this CDR3. The J gene is TRBJ2-7, the V gene TRBV5-1; TRBD2 aligns across 10 bases. The junction had 8 bases not matched to a gene; V was cut back by 5 bases and J by 3 bases. The germline CDR1 and CDR2 sequences are SGHRS and YFSETQ. CDR3 length: 15 residues. CDR3 amino acids: CASSFLAGEGYEQYF. CDR3 nucleotides: TGCGCCAGCAGTTTTCTAGCGGGAGAAGGCTACGAGCAGTACTTC.

V and J are TRBV7-2 and TRBJ2-3; the match to TRBD2 covers 15 bases. The CDR3 runs to 16 residues. Trimming took 4 bases from V and 4 from J; bases not matched to a gene: 3. From germline, CDR1 is SGHTA and CDR2 FQGNSA. The CDR3 sequence: CASSSGLAGGPDTQYF. CDR3 DNA: TGTGCCAGCAGCTCAGGACTAGCGGGAGGGCCAGATACGCAGTATTTT. Full variable domain (remainder filled in from reference TRBV7-2 and TRBJ2-3): GAGVSQSPSNKVTEKGKDVELRCDPISGHTALYWYRQSLGQGLEFLIYFQGNSAPDKSGLPSDRFSAERTGGSVSTLTIQRTQQEDSAVYLCASSSGLAGGPDTQYFGPGTRLTVL.

This clone was picked up one time. The chain is built from TRBV13 and TRBJ1-2; 8 bases match TRBD1. This CDR3 spans 14 amino acids. CDR1 and CDR2 (germline): PRHDT, FYEKMQ (reference sequence). The V segment lost 1 base and the J segment 6 bases; nucleotides outside the gene matches: 4. The CDR3 nucleotides read TGTGCCAGCAGCTTAGACCCGGACAGGGATGGCTACACCTTC. It translates to CASSLDPDRDGYTF.

V usage is TRBV5-1 and J usage is TRBJ1-1; perhaps TRBD1 as D (6 bases). Trimming took off 4 bases at V and 1 base at J, with 17 bases between the two ends. Germline V gene sequence: CDR1 SGHRS, CDR2 YFSETQ. CDR3 length: 16 residues. CDR3 sequence (DNA): TGCGCCAGCAGCCCCATGGGGGCGGTGGCGAACACTGAAGCTTTCTTT. Its translation: CASSPMGAVANTEAFF. The variable domain in full, completed from reference TRBV5-1 and TRBJ1-1, reads KAGVTQTPRYLIKTRGQQVTLSCSPISGHRSVSWYQQTPGQGLQFLFEYFSETQRNKGNFPGRFSGRQFSNSRSEMNVSTLELGDSALYLCASSPMGAVANTEAFFGQGTRLTVV.

The chain couples TRBV18 to TRBJ1-5; possibly TRBD1 for D (5 bases). Trimming pared 6 bases from V and 3 bases from J, leaving 12 bases between. Looked up from germline, CDR1 is KGHSH and CDR2 is LQKENI. The CDR3 runs to 14 residues. Here the CDR3 DNA reads TGTGCCAGCTCTGGGGGGGGGAACAATCAGCCCCAGCATTTT. Amino acids: CASSGGGNNQPQHF. The whole variable domain, filled in from reference TRBV18 and TRBJ1-5, reads NAGVMQNPRHLVRRRGQEARLRCSPMKGHSHVYWYRQLPEEGLKFMVYLQKENIIDESGMPKERFSAEFPKEGPSILRIQQVVRGDSAAYFCASSGGGNNQPQHFGDGTRLSIL.

This clone has just a few counts. The chain couples TRBV30 to TRBJ2-7; 9 nucleotides agree with TRBD1. The germline gives CDR1 GTSNPN, CDR2 SVGIG (reference sequence). After removal of 8 bases from V and 5 bases from J, the junction contained 4 bases not matched to a gene. The CDR3 totals 11 residues. The CDR3 DNA follows: TGTGCCCAGGGACAGGGTCACGAGCAGTACTTC. It encodes CAQGQGHEQYF.

J is TRBJ1-4 and V is TRBV7-2; no clear D. CDR1 is SGHTA and CDR2 is FQGNSA in the germline V gene. Trimming shortened V by 6 bases and J by 8 bases, and 16 bases separated the two germline ends. CDR3 length: 14 amino acids. Here the CDR3 DNA reads TGTGCCAGCAGTTTGGGCTTCGGAGGGGAAAAACTGTTTTTT. Protein product: CASSLGFGGEKLFF.

This chain joins TRBV5-4 and TRBJ1-1; 7 nucleotides agree with TRBD1. The J segment lost 5 bases and the V segment lost 0 bases, leaving 7 bases of the junction unmatched. This CDR3 is built from 15 residues. Germline CDR1 and CDR2: SGHNT and YYREEE (reference sequence). Here the CDR3 DNA reads TGTGCCAGCAGCTTGGAGGCAGGGGGTAGGACTGAAGCTTTCTTT. Protein: CASSLEAGGRTEAFF. The complete variable domain, with remaining parts taken from reference TRBV5-4 and TRBJ1-1, reads ETGVTQSPTHLIKTRGQQVTLRCSSQSGHNTVSWYQQALGQGPQFIFQYYREEENGRGNFPPRFSGLQFPNYSSELNVNALELDDSALYLCASSLEAGGRTEAFFGQGTRLTVV.

This clone was counted between two and nine times. Here the CDR3 DNA reads TGCGCCAGCAGCGTGGGGGATGAAAAACTGTTTTTT. Translated: CASSVGDEKLFF. The J gene is TRBJ1-4, the V gene TRBV5-1; perhaps TRBD1 as D (5 bases). V was clipped by 4 bases and J by 6 bases, with 7 bases between them. The CDR3 has 12 amino acids. Germline-derived CDR1 and CDR2 are SGHRS and YFSETQ.

In this sample, this clone turned up a few times. This chain uses TRBV19 with TRBJ1-5; D is unclear. CDR3 length: 16 amino acids. The germline V and J ends were trimmed by 4 bases and 1 base, with 14 bases remaining between them. Germline assignment: CDR1 LNHDA and CDR2 SQIVND (reference sequence). CDR3 bases: TGTGCCAGTAGTACCGCGGGGTTTGGGAGCAATCAGCCCCAGCATTTT. Its protein product is CASSTAGFGSNQPQHF.

The chain carries TRBV7-8 and TRBJ1-5; D gene ambiguous. V was trimmed by 5 bases and J by 0 bases, leaving 11 bases between them. This CDR3 comprises 15 residues. Germline loops: CDR1 SGHVS, CDR2 FQNEAQ. DNA for the CDR3: TGTGCCAGCAGCCCGTTATGGGCTAGCAATCAGCCCCAGCATTTT. It specifies CASSPLWASNQPQHF.

This clone was recorded only once. This chain links TRBV18 with TRBJ2-5; D unclear. The ends were cut back, 1 base at V and 2 bases at J, with 11 bases in the middle. Germline assignment: CDR1 KGHSH and CDR2 LQKENI. The CDR3 consists of 15 residues. CDR3 bases: TGTGCCAGCTCACCACAGGCGTCACCTCAAGAGACCCAGTACTTC. It translates to CASSPQASPQETQYF.

The rearrangement uses TRBV28 and TRBJ1-2; unclear D gene. The germline V gene encodes CDR1 MDHEN and CDR2 SYDVKM. The CDR3 runs 13 residues. V was clipped by 5 bases and J by 8 bases, with 15 bases between them. The CDR3 DNA reads as TGTGCCAGCAGTACCCAGGCCCCTTGGGGCTACACCTTC. Its protein is CASSTQAPWGYTF.

This chain links TRBV15 with TRBJ2-3, with D possibly being TRBD2 (6 bases). Deletions cut 5 bases from V and 3 bases from J, with 18 bases between. The CDR3 has 16 amino acids. CDR1 LNHNV and CDR2 YYDKDF come from the germline V gene (reference sequence). This CDR3 reads CATSGEEGRVTDTQYF. Here the CDR3 DNA reads TGTGCCACCAGCGGCGAGGAGGGACGAGTAACAGATACGCAGTATTTT.

The chain is built from TRBV7-2 and TRBJ2-2; TRBD1 might be the D (5 bases). V lost 2 bases to trimming and J lost 5 bases, with 9 bases between them. The CDR3 loop spans 14 amino acids. The germline CDR1 and CDR2 sequences are SGHTA and FQGNSA. The CDR3 is CASSLLGQTGELFF. The CDR3 region has the DNA TGTGCCAGCAGCTTACTGGGGCAAACCGGGGAGCTGTTTTTT.

V usage is TRBV30 and J usage is TRBJ1-3; 7 bases are a match to TRBD1. The CDR3 is 16 amino acids. Germline V gene lookup returns CDR1 GTSNPN and CDR2 SVGIG (reference sequence). Germline trimming cut 7 bases from V and 0 bases from J; bases unmatched to any gene: 12. CDR3 DNA sequence: TGTGCCTACCATCCACCGGGACAGTTCTCTGGAAACACCATATATTTT. Its translation: CAYHPPGQFSGNTIYF.

The chain links TRBV10-3 to TRBJ2-2; D gene uncertain. Germline V lookup: CDR1 ENHRY, CDR2 SYGVKD. Trimming removed 8 bases from V and 0 bases from J, with 7 bases in between. This CDR3 has 13 amino acids. The CDR3 region has the DNA TGTGCCATCTCAGCCTCGAACACCGGGGAGCTGTTTTTT. As protein: CAISASNTGELFF.

V and J are TRBV11-1 and TRBJ2-3; 11 nucleotides match TRBD2. CDR1 is SGHAT and CDR2 is FQDESV in the germline V gene (reference sequence). J lost 3 bases, V lost 4 bases, and 6 bases had no gene match. The length of the CDR3 is 16 residues. The CDR3 spells CASSSSSGGKTDTQYF. The CDR3 DNA is TGTGCCAGCAGCTCGTCTAGCGGGGGGAAGACAGATACGCAGTATTTT.

The chain couples TRBV7-2 to TRBJ2-6; D is ambiguous. The germline V and J ends were trimmed by 3 bases and 1 base, with 10 bases remaining between them. The CDR3 loop spans 16 amino acids. Germline CDR1 is SGHTA and CDR2 is FQGNSA. The CDR3 loop is CASSFMGLSGANVLTF. The CDR3 bases are TGTGCCAGCAGCTTTATGGGGTTATCTGGGGCCAACGTCCTGACTTTC. Based on the CDR3 plus reference TRBV7-2 and TRBJ2-6, the full variable domain is GAGVSQSPSNKVTEKGKDVELRCDPISGHTALYWYRQSLGQGLEFLIYFQGNSAPDKSGLPSDRFSAERTGGSVSTLTIQRTQQEDSAVYLCASSFMGLSGANVLTFGAGSRLTVL.